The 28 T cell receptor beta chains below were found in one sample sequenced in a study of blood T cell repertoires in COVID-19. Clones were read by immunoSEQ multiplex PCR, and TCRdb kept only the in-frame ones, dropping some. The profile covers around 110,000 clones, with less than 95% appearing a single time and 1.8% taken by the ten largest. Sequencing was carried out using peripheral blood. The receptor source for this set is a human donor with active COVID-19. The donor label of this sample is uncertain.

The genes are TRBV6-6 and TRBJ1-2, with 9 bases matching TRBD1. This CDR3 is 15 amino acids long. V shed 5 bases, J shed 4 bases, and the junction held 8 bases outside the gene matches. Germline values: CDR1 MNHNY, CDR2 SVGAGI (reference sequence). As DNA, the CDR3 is TGTGCCAGCAGTCCCCCGACGGGACAGGGCTATGGCTACACCTTC. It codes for CASSPPTGQGYGYTF.

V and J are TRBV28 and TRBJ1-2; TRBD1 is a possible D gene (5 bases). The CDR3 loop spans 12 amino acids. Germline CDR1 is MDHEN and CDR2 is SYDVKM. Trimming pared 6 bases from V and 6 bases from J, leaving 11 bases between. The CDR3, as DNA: TGTGCCAGCAGAAGGGGATACGATGGCTACACCTTC. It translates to CASRRGYDGYTF.

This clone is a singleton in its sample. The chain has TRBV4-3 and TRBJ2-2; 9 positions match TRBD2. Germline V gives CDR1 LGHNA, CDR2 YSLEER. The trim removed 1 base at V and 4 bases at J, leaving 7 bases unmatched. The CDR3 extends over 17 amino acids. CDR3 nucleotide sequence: TGCGCCAGCAGCCAAGTCCTAGCGGGGTGGGGCACCGGGGAGCTGTTTTTT. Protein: CASSQVLAGWGTGELFF.

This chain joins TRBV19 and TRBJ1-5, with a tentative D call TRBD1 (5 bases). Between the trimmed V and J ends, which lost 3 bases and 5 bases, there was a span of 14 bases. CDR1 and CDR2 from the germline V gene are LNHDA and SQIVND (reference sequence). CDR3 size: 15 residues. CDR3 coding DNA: TGTGCCAGTAGTATGGGCCAGGGTCTCGATCAGCCCCAGCATTTT. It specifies CASSMGQGLDQPQHF. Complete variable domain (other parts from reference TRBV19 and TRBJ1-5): DGGITQSPKYLFRKEGQNVTLSCEQNLNHDAMYWYRQDPGQGLRLIYYSQIVNDFQKGDIAEGYSVSREKKESFPLTVTSAQKNPTAFYLCASSMGQGLDQPQHFGDGTRLSIL.

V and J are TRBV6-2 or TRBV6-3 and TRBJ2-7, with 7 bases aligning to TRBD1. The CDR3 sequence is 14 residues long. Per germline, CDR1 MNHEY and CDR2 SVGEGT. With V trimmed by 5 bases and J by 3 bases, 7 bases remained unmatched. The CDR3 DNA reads TGTGCCAGCAGTCCGGGACAGCTAAGCTACGAGCAGTACTTC. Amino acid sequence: CASSPGQLSYEQYF.

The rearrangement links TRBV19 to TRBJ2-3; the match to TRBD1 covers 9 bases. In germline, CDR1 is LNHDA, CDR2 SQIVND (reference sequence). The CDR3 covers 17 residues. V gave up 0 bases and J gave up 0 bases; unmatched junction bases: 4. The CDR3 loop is CASSIDPQGASTDTQYF. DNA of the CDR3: TGTGCCAGTAGTATAGACCCACAGGGGGCGAGCACAGATACGCAGTATTTT.

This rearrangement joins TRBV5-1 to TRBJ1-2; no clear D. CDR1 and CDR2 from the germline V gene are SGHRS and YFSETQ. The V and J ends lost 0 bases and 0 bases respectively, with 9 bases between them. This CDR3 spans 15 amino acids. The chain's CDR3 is CASSLVAVTNYGYTF. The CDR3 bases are TGCGCCAGCAGCTTGGTGGCAGTGACTAACTATGGCTACACCTTC.

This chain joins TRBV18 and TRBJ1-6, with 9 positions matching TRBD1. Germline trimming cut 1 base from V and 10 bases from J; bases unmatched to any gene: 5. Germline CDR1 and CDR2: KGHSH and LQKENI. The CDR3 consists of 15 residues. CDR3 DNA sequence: TGTGCCAGCTCACCACGACCGGGACAGGGATCACCCCTCCACTTT. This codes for CASSPRPGQGSPLHF. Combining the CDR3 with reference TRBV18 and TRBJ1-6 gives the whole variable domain NAGVMQNPRHLVRRRGQEARLRCSPMKGHSHVYWYRQLPEEGLKFMVYLQKENIIDESGMPKERFSAEFPKEGPSILRIQQVVRGDSAAYFCASSPRPGQGSPLHFGNGTRLTVT.

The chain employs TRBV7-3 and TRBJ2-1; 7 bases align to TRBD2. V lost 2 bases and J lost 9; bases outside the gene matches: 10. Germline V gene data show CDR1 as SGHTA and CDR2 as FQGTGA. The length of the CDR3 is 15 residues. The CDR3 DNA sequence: TGTGCCAGCAGCTTAGTTAGGCGGGGGATGATTGAGCAGTTCTTC. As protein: CASSLVRRGMIEQFF.

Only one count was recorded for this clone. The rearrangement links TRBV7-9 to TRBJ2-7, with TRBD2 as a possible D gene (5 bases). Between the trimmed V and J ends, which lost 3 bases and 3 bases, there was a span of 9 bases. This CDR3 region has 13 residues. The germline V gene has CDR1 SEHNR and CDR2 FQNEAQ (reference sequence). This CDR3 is CASSFLEGYEQYF. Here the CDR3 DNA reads TGTGCCAGCAGCTTTCTAGAGGGCTACGAGCAGTACTTC.

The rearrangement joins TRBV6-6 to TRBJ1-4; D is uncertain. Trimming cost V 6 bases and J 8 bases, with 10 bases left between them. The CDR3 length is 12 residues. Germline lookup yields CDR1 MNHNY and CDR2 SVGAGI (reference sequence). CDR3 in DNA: TGTGCCAGCAGCCCGACATACGAAAAACTGTTTTTT. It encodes CASSPTYEKLFF.

The chain's CDR3 is CASRLRRLTGGGTDGYTF. CDR3 nucleotide sequence: TGTGCCAGCAGGCTCCGTCGCCTGACGGGAGGAGGGACCGATGGCTACACCTTC. This sequence joins TRBV5-4 and TRBJ1-2; tentatively, D is TRBD1 (5 bases). The CDR3 contains 18 residues. Germline CDR1 SGHNT, CDR2 YYREEE (reference sequence). Trimming cost V 5 bases and J 6 bases, with 29 bases left between them. Based on the CDR3 plus reference TRBV5-4 and TRBJ1-2, the full variable domain is ETGVTQSPTHLIKTRGQQVTLRCSSQSGHNTVSWYQQALGQGPQFIFQYYREEENGRGNFPPRFSGLQFPNYSSELNVNALELDDSALYLCASRLRRLTGGGTDGYTFGSGTRLTVV.

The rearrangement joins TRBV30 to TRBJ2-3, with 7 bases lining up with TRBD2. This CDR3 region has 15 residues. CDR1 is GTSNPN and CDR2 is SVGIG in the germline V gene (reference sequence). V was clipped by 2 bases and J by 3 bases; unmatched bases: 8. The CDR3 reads CAWSWGRGVTDTQYF. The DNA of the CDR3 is TGTGCCTGGAGTTGGGGACGGGGGGTAACAGATACGCAGTATTTT. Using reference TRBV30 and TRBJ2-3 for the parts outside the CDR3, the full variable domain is SQTIHQWPATLVQPVGSPLSLECTVEGTSNPNLYWYRQAAGRGLQLLFYSVGIGQISSEVPQNLSASRPQDRQFILSSKKLLLSDSGFYLCAWSWGRGVTDTQYFGPGTRLTVL.

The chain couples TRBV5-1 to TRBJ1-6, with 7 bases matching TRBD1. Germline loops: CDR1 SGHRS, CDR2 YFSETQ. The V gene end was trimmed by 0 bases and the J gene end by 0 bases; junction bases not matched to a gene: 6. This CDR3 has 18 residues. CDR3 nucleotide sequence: TGCGCCAGCAGCTTGGGACAGGGTCAGAGCTCCTATAATTCACCCCTCCACTTT. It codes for CASSLGQGQSSYNSPLHF. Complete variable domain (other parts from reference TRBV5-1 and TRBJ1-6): KAGVTQTPRYLIKTRGQQVTLSCSPISGHRSVSWYQQTPGQGLQFLFEYFSETQRNKGNFPGRFSGRQFSNSRSEMNVSTLELGDSALYLCASSLGQGQSSYNSPLHFGNGTRLTVT.

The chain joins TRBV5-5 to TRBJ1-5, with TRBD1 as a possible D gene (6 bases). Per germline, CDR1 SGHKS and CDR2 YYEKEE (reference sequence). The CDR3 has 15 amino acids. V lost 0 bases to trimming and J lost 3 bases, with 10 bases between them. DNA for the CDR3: TGTGCCAGCAGCTTGGTGCGGGGGCACAATCAGCCCCAGCATTTT. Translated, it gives CASSLVRGHNQPQHF.

Here the CDR3 reads CASSHGQTSYNEQFF. The CDR3 DNA reads as TGCGCCAGCAGCCACGGACAGACCTCCTACAATGAGCAGTTCTTC. V gene TRBV5-1 combines with J gene TRBJ2-1; TRBD1 is a possible D gene (6 bases). Germline CDR1 SGHRS, CDR2 YFSETQ. V gave up 4 bases and J gave up 0 bases, with 11 bases separating them. The CDR3 totals 15 residues.

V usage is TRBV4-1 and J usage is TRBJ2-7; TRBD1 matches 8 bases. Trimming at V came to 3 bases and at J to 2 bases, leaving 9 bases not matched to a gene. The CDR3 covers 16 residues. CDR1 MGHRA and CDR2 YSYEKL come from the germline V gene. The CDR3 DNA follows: TGCGCCAGCAGCCACCCCGGAGGGACAGGAACCTACGAGCAGTACTTC. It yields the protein CASSHPGGTGTYEQYF.

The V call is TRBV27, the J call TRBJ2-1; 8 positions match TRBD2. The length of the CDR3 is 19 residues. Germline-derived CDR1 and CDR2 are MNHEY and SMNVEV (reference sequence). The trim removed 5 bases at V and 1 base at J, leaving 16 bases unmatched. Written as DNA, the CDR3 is TGTGCCAGCAGTGGCCTACAGCGGGGGCTCTCAAGATCCTACAATGAGCAGTTCTTC. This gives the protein CASSGLQRGLSRSYNEQFF.

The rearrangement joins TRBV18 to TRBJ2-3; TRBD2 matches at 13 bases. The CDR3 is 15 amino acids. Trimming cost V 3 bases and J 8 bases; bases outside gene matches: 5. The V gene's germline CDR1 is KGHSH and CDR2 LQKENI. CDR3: CASSPGLAGMATQYF. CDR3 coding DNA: TGTGCCAGCTCACCGGGACTAGCGGGGATGGCTACGCAGTATTTT.

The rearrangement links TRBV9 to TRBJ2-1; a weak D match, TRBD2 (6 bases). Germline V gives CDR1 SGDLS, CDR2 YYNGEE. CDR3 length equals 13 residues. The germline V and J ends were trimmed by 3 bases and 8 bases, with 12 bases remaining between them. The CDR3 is CASSAGLYHEQFF. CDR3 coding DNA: TGTGCCAGCAGCGCGGGACTTTACCATGAGCAGTTCTTC. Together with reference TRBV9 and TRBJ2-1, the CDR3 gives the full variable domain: DSGVTQTPKHLITATGQRVTLRCSPRSGDLSVYWYQQSLDQGLQFLIQYYNGEERAKGNILERFSAQQFPDLHSELNLSSLELGDSALYFCASSAGLYHEQFFGPGTRLTVL.

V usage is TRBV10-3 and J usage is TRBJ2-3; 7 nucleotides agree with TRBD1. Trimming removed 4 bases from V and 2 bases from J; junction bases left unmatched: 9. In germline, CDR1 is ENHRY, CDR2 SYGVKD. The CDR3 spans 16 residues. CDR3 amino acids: CAISGTTGANTDTQYF. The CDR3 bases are TGTGCCATCAGTGGCACTACAGGGGCCAACACAGATACGCAGTATTTT.

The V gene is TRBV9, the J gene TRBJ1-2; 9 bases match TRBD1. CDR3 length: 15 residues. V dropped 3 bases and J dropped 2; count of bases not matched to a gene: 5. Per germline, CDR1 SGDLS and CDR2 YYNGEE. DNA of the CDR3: TGTGCCAGCAGCGAGGGACAGGGAATCAACTATGGCTACACCTTC. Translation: CASSEGQGINYGYTF.

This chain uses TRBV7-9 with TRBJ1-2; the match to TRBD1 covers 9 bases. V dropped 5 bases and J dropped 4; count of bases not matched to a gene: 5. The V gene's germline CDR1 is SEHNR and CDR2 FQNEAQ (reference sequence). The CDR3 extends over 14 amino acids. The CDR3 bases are TGTGCCAGCAGCCCGGACAGGGGAAGCTATGGCTACACCTTC. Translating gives CASSPDRGSYGYTF.

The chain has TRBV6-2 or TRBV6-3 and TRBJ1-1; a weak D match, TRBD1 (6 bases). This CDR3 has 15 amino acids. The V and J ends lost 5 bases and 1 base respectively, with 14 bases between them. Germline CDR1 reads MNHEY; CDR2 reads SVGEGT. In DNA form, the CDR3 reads TGTGCCAGCAGTCCCCTCCGGACAGCGAACACTGAAGCTTTCTTT. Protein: CASSPLRTANTEAFF.

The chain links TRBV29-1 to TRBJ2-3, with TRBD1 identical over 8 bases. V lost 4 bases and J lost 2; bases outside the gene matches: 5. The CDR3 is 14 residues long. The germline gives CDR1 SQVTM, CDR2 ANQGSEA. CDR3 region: CSVGQGALTDTQYF. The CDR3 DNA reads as TGCAGCGTTGGGCAGGGGGCCCTCACAGATACGCAGTATTTT.

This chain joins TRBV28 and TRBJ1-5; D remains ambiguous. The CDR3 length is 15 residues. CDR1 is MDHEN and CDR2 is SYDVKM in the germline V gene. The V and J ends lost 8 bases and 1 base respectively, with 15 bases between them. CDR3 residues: CASGLITLSNQPQHF. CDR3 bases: TGTGCCAGCGGACTTATTACCCTCAGCAATCAGCCCCAGCATTTT. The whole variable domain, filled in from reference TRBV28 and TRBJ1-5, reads DVKVTQSSRYLVKRTGEKVFLECVQDMDHENMFWYRQDPGLGLRLIYFSYDVKMKEKGDIPEGYSVSREKKERFSLILESASTNQTSMYLCASGLITLSNQPQHFGDGTRLSIL.

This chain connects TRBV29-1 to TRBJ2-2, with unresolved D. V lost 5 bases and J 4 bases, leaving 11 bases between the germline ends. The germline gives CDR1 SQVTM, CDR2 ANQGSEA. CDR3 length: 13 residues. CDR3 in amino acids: CSVRQSPTGELFF. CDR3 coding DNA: TGCAGCGTTCGCCAGTCCCCCACCGGGGAGCTGTTTTTT.

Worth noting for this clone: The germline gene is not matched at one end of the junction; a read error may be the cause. CDR3: CASSYSQGGNQPQHF. DNA of the CDR3: TGTGCCAGCAGCTACTCTCAGGGTGGCAATCAGCCCCAGCATTTT. The chain is built from TRBV6-5 and TRBJ1-5; the D gene is possibly TRBD1 (5 bases). The CDR3 contains 15 residues. CDR1 and CDR2 (germline): MNHEY, SVGAGI.